These 6 T cell receptor beta chains share one sample of origin, sequenced in a study of identical twins. TCRdb itself ran the 5' RACE reads through MiXCR, one entry per CDR3 protein. This sample has about 250,000 distinct CDR3 sequences, with over 11% found just once. The sequencing sample was made of memory (CD45RO+) T cells sorted from blood. These receptors originate from a young woman in good health.

The chain joins TRBV12-3 or TRBV12-4 to TRBJ1-1, with unresolved D. V lost 6 bases and J 1 base, leaving 9 bases between the germline ends. This CDR3 is 13 amino acids long. The CDR3 loop is CASRFQTNTEAFF. CDR3 in DNA: TGTGCCAGCAGGTTCCAGACGAACACTGAAGCTTTCTTT.

This clonotype came up a few times. The rearrangement joins TRBV4-1 to TRBJ1-2; the match to TRBD1 covers 7 bases. The CDR3 sequence is 16 residues long. Trimming cost V 6 bases and J 7 bases; bases outside gene matches: 17. The V gene's germline CDR1 is MGHRA and CDR2 YSYEKL. The CDR3, as DNA: TGCGCCAGCAGTCAGGGCCTACTACAGGGGCCCGGTGGCTACACCTTC. This codes for CASSQGLLQGPGGYTF.

This sequence joins TRBV19 and TRBJ2-2, with TRBD1 as a possible D gene (5 bases). Germline CDR1 and CDR2: LNHDA and SQIVND (reference sequence). The CDR3 spans 16 residues. V dropped 5 bases and J dropped 0 bases, with 13 bases sitting between them. CDR3 amino acids: CASSLQTVTNTGELFF. DNA for the CDR3: TGTGCCAGTAGTCTCCAGACAGTGACGAACACCGGGGAGCTGTTTTTT.

This rearrangement joins TRBV7-2 to TRBJ1-1, with no clear D. V was clipped by 2 bases and J by 5 bases, with 9 bases between them. CDR3 length: 13 amino acids. In germline, CDR1 is SGHTA, CDR2 FQGNSA. CDR3 bases: TGTGCCAGCAGCTTATATATTGGGACTGAAGCTTTCTTT. Translating it yields CASSLYIGTEAFF.

This sequence joins TRBV9 and TRBJ2-2, with D unresolved. The CDR3 has 16 residues. Germline V CDR1 and CDR2: SGDLS, YYNGEE. V lost 4 bases to trimming and J lost 5 bases, with 18 bases between them. CDR3 amino acids: CASSPATARGTGELFF. In DNA, the CDR3 is TGTGCCAGCAGCCCCGCGACTGCGCGCGGTACCGGGGAGCTGTTTTTT.

This chain uses TRBV6-1 with TRBJ2-7; D is uncertain. The CDR3 covers 13 residues. V was trimmed by 7 bases and J by 6 bases, leaving 16 bases between them. The germline V gene has CDR1 MNHNS and CDR2 SASEGT. CDR3 protein: CASTRTMVGEQYF. The CDR3 DNA sequence: TGTGCCAGCACGAGAACTATGGTGGGCGAGCAGTACTTC.